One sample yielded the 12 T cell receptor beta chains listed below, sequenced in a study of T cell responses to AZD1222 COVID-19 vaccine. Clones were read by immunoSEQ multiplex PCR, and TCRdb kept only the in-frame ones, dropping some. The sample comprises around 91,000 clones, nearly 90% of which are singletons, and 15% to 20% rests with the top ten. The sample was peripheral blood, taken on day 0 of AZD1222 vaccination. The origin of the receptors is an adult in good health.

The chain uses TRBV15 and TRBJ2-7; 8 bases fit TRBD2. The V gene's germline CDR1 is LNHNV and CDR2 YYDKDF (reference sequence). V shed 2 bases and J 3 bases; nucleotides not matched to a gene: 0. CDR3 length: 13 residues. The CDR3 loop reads CATSRTSGYEQYF. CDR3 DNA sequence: TGTGCCACCAGCAGAACTAGCGGCTACGAGCAGTACTTC.

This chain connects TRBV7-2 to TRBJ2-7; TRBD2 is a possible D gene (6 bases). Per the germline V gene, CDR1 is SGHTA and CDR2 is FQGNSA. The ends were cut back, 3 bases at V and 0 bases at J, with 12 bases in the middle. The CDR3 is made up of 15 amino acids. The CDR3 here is CASSFGGYFSYEQYF. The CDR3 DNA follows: TGTGCCAGCAGCTTTGGGGGGTACTTCTCCTACGAGCAGTACTTC.

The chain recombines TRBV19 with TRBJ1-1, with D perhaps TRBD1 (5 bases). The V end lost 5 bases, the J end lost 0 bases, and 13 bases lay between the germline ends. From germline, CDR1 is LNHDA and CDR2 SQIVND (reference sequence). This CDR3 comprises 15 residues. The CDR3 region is CASSWGGGMNTEAFF. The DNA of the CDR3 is TGTGCCAGTAGTTGGGGGGGAGGGATGAACACTGAAGCTTTCTTT.

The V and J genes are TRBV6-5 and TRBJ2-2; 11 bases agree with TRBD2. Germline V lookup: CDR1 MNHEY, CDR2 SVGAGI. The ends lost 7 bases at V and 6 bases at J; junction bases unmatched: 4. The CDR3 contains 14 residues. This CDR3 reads CASIRTSGSGELFF. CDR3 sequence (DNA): TGTGCCAGCATAAGGACTAGCGGGTCCGGGGAGCTGTTTTTT.

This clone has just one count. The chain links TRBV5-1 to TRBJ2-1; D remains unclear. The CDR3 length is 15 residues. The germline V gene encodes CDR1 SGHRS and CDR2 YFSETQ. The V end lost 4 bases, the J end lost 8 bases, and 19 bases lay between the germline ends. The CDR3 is CASSKDPPLSDEQFF. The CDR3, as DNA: TGCGCCAGCAGCAAGGACCCTCCCCTGTCGGATGAGCAGTTCTTC.

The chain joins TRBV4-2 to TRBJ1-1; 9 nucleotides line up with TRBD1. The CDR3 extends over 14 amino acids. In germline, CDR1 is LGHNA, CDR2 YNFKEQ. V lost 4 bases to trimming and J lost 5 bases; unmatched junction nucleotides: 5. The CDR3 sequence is CASSPKTGGTEAFF. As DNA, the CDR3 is TGTGCCAGCAGCCCCAAGACAGGGGGGACTGAAGCTTTCTTT.

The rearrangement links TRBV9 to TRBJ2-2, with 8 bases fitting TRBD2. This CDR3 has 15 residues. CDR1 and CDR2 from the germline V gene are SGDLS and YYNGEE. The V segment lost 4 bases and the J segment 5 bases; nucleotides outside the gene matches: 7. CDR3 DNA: TGTGCCAGCAGCCCCGAGGGACTAGAGACCGGGGAGCTGTTTTTT. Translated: CASSPEGLETGELFF.

The CDR3 is CASSPGLQSRNEQFF. The CDR3 bases are TGTGCCAGCAGCCCTGGACTTCAATCGAGGAATGAGCAGTTCTTC. The V gene is TRBV7-9, the J gene TRBJ2-1, with TRBD2 as a possible D gene (5 bases). This CDR3 contains 15 residues. Trimming pared 5 bases from V and 7 bases from J, leaving 18 bases between. Germline V CDR1 and CDR2: SEHNR, FQNEAQ (reference sequence).

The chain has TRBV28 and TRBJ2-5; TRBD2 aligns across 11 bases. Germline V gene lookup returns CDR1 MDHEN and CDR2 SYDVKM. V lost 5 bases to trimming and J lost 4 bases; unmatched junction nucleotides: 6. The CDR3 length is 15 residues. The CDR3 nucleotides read TGTGCCAGCAGTCCCGGGACTAGCGGATCAGAGACCCAGTACTTC. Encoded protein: CASSPGTSGSETQYF.

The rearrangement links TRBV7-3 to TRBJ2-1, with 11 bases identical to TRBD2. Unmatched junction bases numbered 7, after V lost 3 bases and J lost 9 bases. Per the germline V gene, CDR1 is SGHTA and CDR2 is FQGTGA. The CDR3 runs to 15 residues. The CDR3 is CASSLTSGIGSEQFF. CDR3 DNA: TGTGCCAGCAGCTTGACTAGCGGGATCGGATCTGAGCAGTTCTTC. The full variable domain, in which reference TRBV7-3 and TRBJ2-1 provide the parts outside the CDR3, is GAGVSQTPSNKVTEKGKYVELRCDPISGHTALYWYRQSLGQGPEFLIYFQGTGAADDSGLPNDRFFAVRPEGSVSTLKIQRTERGDSAVYLCASSLTSGIGSEQFFGPGTRLTVL.

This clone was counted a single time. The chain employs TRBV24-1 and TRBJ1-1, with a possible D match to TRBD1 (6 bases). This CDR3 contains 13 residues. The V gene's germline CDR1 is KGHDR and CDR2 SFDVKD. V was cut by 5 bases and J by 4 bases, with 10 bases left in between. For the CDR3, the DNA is TGTGCCACCAGTGTCGGCAGGGGCACTGAAGCTTTCTTT. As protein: CATSVGRGTEAFF.

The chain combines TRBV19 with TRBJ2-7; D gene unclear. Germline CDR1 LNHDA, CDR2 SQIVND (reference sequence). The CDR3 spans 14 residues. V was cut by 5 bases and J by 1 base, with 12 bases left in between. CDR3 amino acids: CASSSLRDSYEQYF. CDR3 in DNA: TGTGCCAGTAGTTCCCTTAGGGATTCCTACGAGCAGTACTTC.